This T cell receptor beta chain appears in the sequencing data of a study of blood T cell repertoires in COVID-19. Study summary: PBMCs, B-cell-depleted T cells, or T cells provided the cDNA or gDNA that made up the material.

In the source study's methods: Cell counts per sample came from amplifying reference gene primers. Clones were sequenced by immunoSEQ multiplex PCR, and TCRdb holds only the in-frame ones, with some missing. V, J and clone size are those of that table, while D and trimming were read from the DNA. The table lists roughly 200,000 clones, 70% to 90% of them singletons, with roughly 9.8% in the top ten. Between the trimmed V and J ends, which lost 4 bases and 7 bases, there was a span of 7 bases. Germline CDR1 is ENHRY and CDR2 is SYGVKD. This CDR3 comprises 11 residues. The J gene is TRBJ1-1, the V gene TRBV10-3; D possibly corresponds to TRBD1 (5 bases). The clonotype comes from a human donor with active or convalescent COVID-19. The donor label of this sample is uncertain. Sample: peripheral blood. Here the CDR3 reads CAISVGDEAFF. The CDR3 DNA is TGTGCCATCAGTGTAGGGGATGAAGCTTTCTTT.